This T cell receptor beta chain was obtained from a study of blood T cell repertoires in COVID-19. Study in general: There were acute and convalescent COVID-19 samples, and they came from the United States, Italy and Spain.

The CDR3 consists of 18 residues. The V end lost 0 bases, the J end lost 6 bases, and 21 bases lay between the germline ends. CDR1 is LGHNA, CDR2 YSLEER, per germline. TCRdb keeps only in-frame clones here, not all; method: immunoSEQ multiplex PCR. The sample holds around 150,000 clones, around 84% seen once. The chain recombines TRBV4-3 with TRBJ2-1, with TRBD2 as a possible D gene (7 bases). Specimen: peripheral blood. The source of this sequence is a woman between 45 and 60 years old with acute or convalescent COVID-19. The CDR3 bases are TGCGCCAGCAGCCAAGATATAGCGGCGGGGGCCGGGGTCAATGAGCAGTTCTTC. Translated, it gives CASSQDIAAGAGVNEQFF.